Below are 18 T cell receptor beta chains sequenced from a single sample in a study of shared clonotypes between healthy human individuals. TCRdb's table, derived via immunoSEQ multiplex PCR, lists solely in-frame clones and lacks some. The sample has fewer than 600,000 clones, more than 75% seen once. Sequences were obtained from PBMCs. The receptors were gathered from a middle-aged woman in good health. Some clones in this sample may be carry-over from other donors' samples.

V gene TRBV6-4 combines with J gene TRBJ1-2; TRBD1 agrees at 9 bases. The length of the CDR3 is 12 residues. The trim removed 10 bases at V and 8 bases at J, leaving 8 bases unmatched. CDR1 is MRHNA and CDR2 is SNTAGT in the germline V gene. The CDR3 DNA follows: TGTGCCATCCCTACAGGGGGCTGGGGCTACACCTTC. Residues: CAIPTGGWGYTF.

The CDR3 sequence is CAWSGVDNQPQHF. The DNA of the CDR3 is TGTGCCTGGAGTGGGGTAGATAATCAGCCCCAGCATTTT. V usage is TRBV30 and J usage is TRBJ1-5; D ambiguous. V was cut by 1 base and J by 4 bases, with 8 bases left in between. The germline V gene encodes CDR1 GTSNPN and CDR2 SVGIG (reference sequence). This CDR3 region has 13 residues.

V and J are TRBV7-8 and TRBJ2-2, with 11 bases lining up with TRBD2. Germline CDR1 SGHVS, CDR2 FQNEAQ. The V gene end was trimmed by 3 bases and the J gene end by 4 bases; junction bases not matched to a gene: 10. There are 18 residues in the CDR3. For the CDR3, the DNA is TGTGCCAGCAGCTTCGGCCCAGGGCTAGCGGGAGGCACCGGGGAGCTGTTTTTT. Its protein product is CASSFGPGLAGGTGELFF.

This clone was observed once. This chain links TRBV30 with TRBJ1-4; unclear D gene. CDR3 length: 13 amino acids. Deletions cut 1 base from V and 7 bases from J, with 10 bases between. Germline CDR1 and CDR2: GTSNPN and SVGIG (reference sequence). The chain's CDR3 is CAWSDFETEKLFF. The CDR3 nucleotides are TGTGCCTGGAGTGATTTTGAGACTGAAAAACTGTTTTTT.

V gene TRBV10-2 combines with J gene TRBJ2-7; 8 bases fit TRBD1. CDR3 length equals 15 residues. The V and J ends lost 5 bases and 2 bases, in that order; junction bases with no gene match: 8. CDR1 and CDR2 from the germline V gene are WSHSY and SAAADI. CDR3 protein: CASSSGTGVTYEQYF. CDR3 in DNA: TGCGCCAGCAGTTCCGGGACAGGAGTTACCTACGAGCAGTACTTC.

As for this clone: The same CDR3 also results from other DNA sequences found in this sample. The chain's CDR3 is CASSYGGHSYNEQFF. CDR3 sequence (DNA): TGTGCCAGCAGTTACGGAGGCCACTCCTACAATGAGCAGTTCTTC. The chain joins TRBV6-5 to TRBJ2-1; tentative D call: TRBD2 (5 bases). The CDR3 is 15 residues long. V was pared by 2 bases and J by 0 bases, with 8 bases between. The germline V gene encodes CDR1 MNHEY and CDR2 SVGAGI.

This clone was observed a few times. The chain is built from TRBV27 and TRBJ2-2; 8 bases align to TRBD2. V was clipped by 3 bases and J by 5 bases; unmatched bases: 5. Germline CDR1 reads MNHEY; CDR2 reads SMNVEV (reference sequence). This CDR3 contains 15 residues. Here the CDR3 DNA reads TGTGCCAGCAGTTTTCAGCCTAGCGGGACCGGGGAGCTGTTTTTT. It specifies CASSFQPSGTGELFF.

The CDR3 DNA reads TGTGCCAGTAGTGATAACTGGGACGGATTTCTTAATGAGCAGTTCTTC. This encodes CASSDNWDGFLNEQFF. The V and J genes are TRBV19 and TRBJ2-1; perhaps D is TRBD1 or TRBD2 (5 bases each). CDR1 is LNHDA, CDR2 SQIVND, per germline (reference sequence). Trimming took 5 bases from V and 7 from J, leaving 21 bases between them. The CDR3 has 16 residues.

The chain couples TRBV19 to TRBJ1-5; no firm D call. The V gene lost 3 bases and the J gene lost 5 bases, with 8 bases spanning the gap. CDR3 length: 13 amino acids. Germline V gives CDR1 LNHDA, CDR2 SQIVND (reference sequence). CDR3 loop: CASSIGAYQPQHF. Written as DNA, the CDR3 is TGTGCCAGTAGTATCGGCGCGTATCAGCCCCAGCATTTT.

A word on this clone: At one end the junction does not follow the germline gene, possibly because of a read error. The rearrangement links TRBV12-5 to TRBJ2-3, with 7 bases aligning to TRBD1. The CDR3 is made up of 16 amino acids. CDR1 and CDR2 from the germline V gene are LGHNT and FRNRAP. CDR3 protein: CASGLGQIYSTDTQYF. The DNA of the CDR3 is TGTGCTAGTGGCTTGGGACAGATATACAGCACAGATACGCAGTATTTT.

There are a few counts of this clone. The chain links TRBV7-2 to TRBJ1-4, with D uncertain. This CDR3 is 13 amino acids long. The V and J ends lost 5 bases and 7 bases respectively, with 11 bases between them. Germline V gives CDR1 SGHTA, CDR2 FQGNSA. CDR3 region: CASSPGPFEKLFF. CDR3 in DNA: TGTGCCAGCAGCCCGGGTCCCTTTGAAAAACTGTTTTTT. Combining the CDR3 with reference TRBV7-2 and TRBJ1-4 gives the whole variable domain GAGVSQSPSNKVTEKGKDVELRCDPISGHTALYWYRQSLGQGLEFLIYFQGNSAPDKSGLPSDRFSAERTGGSVSTLTIQRTQQEDSAVYLCASSPGPFEKLFFGSGTQLSVL.

Note on this clone: The same CDR3 arises from other DNA sequences in this sample as well. The chain has TRBV15 and TRBJ1-4; D gene ambiguous. The CDR3 covers 14 residues. Deletions cut 0 bases from V and 7 bases from J, with 9 bases between. CDR1 LNHNV and CDR2 YYDKDF come from the germline V gene (reference sequence). CDR3 coding DNA: TGTGCCACCAGCAGAGACCGGGGAGGTGAAAAACTGTTTTTT. Protein sequence: CATSRDRGGEKLFF.

The chain uses TRBV5-1 and TRBJ2-1; TRBD2 aligns across 12 bases. This CDR3 has 16 amino acids. V shed 5 bases, J shed 4 bases, and the junction held 7 bases outside the gene matches. CDR1 and CDR2 (germline): SGHRS, YFSETQ. The CDR3 sequence is CASRTSGSKSYNEQFF. The CDR3 DNA reads TGCGCCAGCAGGACTAGCGGGAGTAAATCGTACAATGAGCAGTTCTTC.

The V and J genes are TRBV2 and TRBJ1-4; D uncertain. The CDR3 runs to 12 residues. Deletions cut 2 bases from V and 6 bases from J, with 4 bases between. Looked up from germline, CDR1 is SNHLY and CDR2 is FYNNEI. DNA of the CDR3: TGTGCCAGCAGTGAAAGGGATGAAAAACTGTTTTTT. Its translation: CASSERDEKLFF.

The chain employs TRBV18 and TRBJ2-2; D is uncertain. This CDR3 spans 13 amino acids. Trimming stripped 4 bases from V and 4 bases from J, with 7 bases between. Germline CDR1 and CDR2: KGHSH and LQKENI. The CDR3 loop reads CASSQSSTGELFF. CDR3 sequence (DNA): TGTGCCAGCTCACAATCATCCACCGGGGAGCTGTTTTTT.

The genes are TRBV2 and TRBJ1-2; D gene ambiguous. There are 13 residues in the CDR3. With 5 bases removed from V and 7 bases from J, the gap between germline ends came to 14 bases. Per the germline V gene, CDR1 is SNHLY and CDR2 is FYNNEI. The CDR3 here is CASSTIPSRGYTF. The CDR3 region has the DNA TGTGCCAGCAGTACAATCCCGTCGCGTGGCTACACCTTC.

There are a few counts of this clone. The gene calls are TRBV18 and TRBJ2-1; 7 bases map to TRBD1. The CDR3 extends over 14 amino acids. V was pared by 3 bases and J by 7 bases, with 6 bases of the junction left unmatched. Per germline, CDR1 KGHSH and CDR2 LQKENI. Written as DNA, the CDR3 is TGTGCCAGCTCACCGGGACAGAGGTTGAATGAGCAGTTCTTC. It is translated as CASSPGQRLNEQFF.

This chain uses TRBV5-1 with TRBJ2-1, with 11 bases that match TRBD1. Germline lookup yields CDR1 SGHRS and CDR2 YFSETQ. The CDR3 runs 18 residues. Germline trimming cut 0 bases from V and 0 bases from J; bases unmatched to any gene: 5. The CDR3 coding sequence is TGCGCCAGCAGCTTGGAGGCGGGGACAGGGGGCTCCTACAATGAGCAGTTCTTC. Its translation: CASSLEAGTGGSYNEQFF.